In this sample, the clone carrying this TCR beta chain turned up many times. The antigen remains undetermined. Patients with uncontrolled infections, other autoimmune diseases, pregnancy or lactation were excluded. TCR beta CDR3 sequences were amplified from RNA transcripts. Primed by the HTBI set, a first-round RT-PCR was run on the TCR CDR3. From the multiplex PCR reads, TCRdb called clonotypes with MiXCR, one entry per CDR3 protein. The sample contains around 400,000 distinct CDR3 sequences, 13% to 15% of which appear only once. This sample is part of a study of T cells in Graves' hyperthyroidism and ophthalmopathy. The study, taken as a whole, reports: Researchers report that a 13 V-J model separated ophthalmopathy from stable hyperthyroidism.

V was cut by 2 bases and J by 5 bases, with 12 bases left in between. CDR1 is MGHRA, CDR2 YSYEKL, per germline. The CDR3 extends over 14 amino acids. The sequenced sample consisted of blood. The chain carries TRBV4-1 and TRBJ2-5, with D uncertain. The TCR comes from an older woman with Graves' ophthalmopathy. The CDR3 region has the DNA TGCGCCAGCAGCCAATTCGGAGTTGTGGAGACCCAGTACTTC. Its translation is CASSQFGVVETQYF.